These 7 T cell receptor beta chains share one sample of origin, sequenced in a study of CD8 T cells in ankylosing spondylitis. Via MiXCR, TCRdb re-called the 5' RACE reads, giving one row per CDR3 protein. The sample has 200,000 to 300,000 distinct CDR3 sequences, about 11% seen once; the top ten hold less than 3%. Sequencing was performed on blood, either unsorted or a sorted T cell fraction (not recorded which). The receptors shown here come from a male donor with ankylosing spondylitis or in good health (not recorded which).

This clonotype has a count of ten or more. The chain combines TRBV6-1 with TRBJ2-7, with 8 positions matching TRBD1. Germline assignment: CDR1 MNHNS and CDR2 SASEGT. The length of the CDR3 is 16 residues. Trimming cost V 5 bases and J 6 bases; bases outside gene matches: 15. CDR3 protein: CASSTATGAPWGEQYF. CDR3 in DNA: TGTGCCAGCAGTACCGCGACAGGGGCCCCCTGGGGCGAGCAGTACTTC.

This clonotype was seen at least ten times. This CDR3 is CSSTPLAGSTDTQYF. The CDR3, as DNA: TGCAGTTCCACCCCCCTAGCGGGTAGCACAGATACGCAGTATTTT. The J gene is TRBJ2-3, the V gene TRBV20-1; 8 nucleotides align to TRBD2. Germline lookup yields CDR1 DFQATT and CDR2 SNEGSKA (reference sequence). The CDR3 is 15 residues long. V was clipped by 8 bases and J by 0 bases; unmatched bases: 10.

The table lists this clonotype with many counts. The V and J genes are TRBV7-2 and TRBJ1-5; 8 bases map to TRBD1. Germline V gene sequence: CDR1 SGHTA, CDR2 FQGNSA. J was trimmed by 3 bases and V by 4 bases; bases with no gene match: 2. The CDR3 runs 14 residues. The CDR3 reads CASSSTGANQPQHF. The CDR3 nucleotides are TGTGCCAGCAGCTCGACAGGGGCCAATCAGCCCCAGCATTTT.

This clonotype was picked up many times. This chain connects TRBV4-1 to TRBJ2-1; 15 nucleotides agree with TRBD2. V lost 0 bases, J lost 4 bases, and 4 bases stayed unmatched. CDR1 is MGHRA, CDR2 YSYEKL, per germline. The CDR3 is 18 amino acids. CDR3 DNA: TGCGCCAGCAGCCAAGAGGGACTAGCGGGGGGCCTTTACAATGAGCAGTTCTTC. Amino acid sequence: CASSQEGLAGGLYNEQFF.

This clonotype showed up many times. The chain has TRBV7-2 and TRBJ1-4, with TRBD1 as a possible D gene (5 bases). The CDR3 spans 13 residues. Germline V gene data show CDR1 as SGHTA and CDR2 as FQGNSA. V lost 1 base to trimming and J lost 6 bases, with 6 bases between them. CDR3 coding DNA: TGTGCCAGCAGCTTAGGGGGACATGAAAAACTGTTTTTT. Residues: CASSLGGHEKLFF.

This clonotype has more than one count but fewer than ten. The rearrangement links TRBV7-2 to TRBJ1-2; D is perhaps TRBD1 (5 bases). The CDR3 has 15 amino acids. Germline V gene sequence: CDR1 SGHTA, CDR2 FQGNSA. The ends were cut back, 5 bases at V and 5 bases at J, with 18 bases in the middle. The chain's CDR3 is CASSHRGGGEYGYTF. The CDR3 DNA reads as TGTGCCAGCAGCCATCGCGGAGGAGGGGAGTATGGCTACACCTTC.

This clonotype was seen only a few times. The gene calls are TRBV11-2 and TRBJ2-3; D uncertain. The CDR3 runs to 14 residues. Trimming pared 5 bases from V and 4 bases from J, leaving 13 bases between. Germline loops: CDR1 SGHAT, CDR2 FQNNGV. For the CDR3, the DNA is TGTGCCAGCAGCCTTACCCTGGGCCCAGATACGCAGTATTTT. Translating gives CASSLTLGPDTQYF.